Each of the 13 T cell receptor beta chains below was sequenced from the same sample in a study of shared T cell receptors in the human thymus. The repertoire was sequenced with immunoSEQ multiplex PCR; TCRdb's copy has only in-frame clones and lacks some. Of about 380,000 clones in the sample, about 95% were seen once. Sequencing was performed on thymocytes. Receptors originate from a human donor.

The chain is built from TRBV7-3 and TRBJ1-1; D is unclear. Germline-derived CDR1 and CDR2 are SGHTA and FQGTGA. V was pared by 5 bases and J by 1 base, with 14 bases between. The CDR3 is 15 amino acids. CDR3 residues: CASSQSMTENTEAFF. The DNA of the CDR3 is TGTGCCAGCAGCCAATCTATGACGGAGAACACTGAAGCTTTCTTT.

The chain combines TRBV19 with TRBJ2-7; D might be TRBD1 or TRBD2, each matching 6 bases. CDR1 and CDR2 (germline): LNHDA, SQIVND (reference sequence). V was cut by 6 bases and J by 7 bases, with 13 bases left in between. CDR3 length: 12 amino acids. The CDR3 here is CASRGGPQEQYF. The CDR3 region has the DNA TGTGCCAGTAGAGGGGGGCCTCAGGAGCAGTACTTC.

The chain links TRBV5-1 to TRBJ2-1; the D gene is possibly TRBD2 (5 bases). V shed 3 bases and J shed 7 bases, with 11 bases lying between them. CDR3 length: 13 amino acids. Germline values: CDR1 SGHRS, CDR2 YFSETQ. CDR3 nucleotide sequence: TGCGCCAGCAGCTCCAGGACTGTTAATGAGCAGTTCTTC. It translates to CASSSRTVNEQFF.

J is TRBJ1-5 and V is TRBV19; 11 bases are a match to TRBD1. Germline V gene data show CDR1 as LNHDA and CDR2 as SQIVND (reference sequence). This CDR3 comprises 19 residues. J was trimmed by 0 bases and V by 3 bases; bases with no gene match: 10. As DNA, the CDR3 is TGTGCCAGTAGTATTCAAACGGGACAGGGGGAGGGTAGCAATCAGCCCCAGCATTTT. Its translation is CASSIQTGQGEGSNQPQHF.

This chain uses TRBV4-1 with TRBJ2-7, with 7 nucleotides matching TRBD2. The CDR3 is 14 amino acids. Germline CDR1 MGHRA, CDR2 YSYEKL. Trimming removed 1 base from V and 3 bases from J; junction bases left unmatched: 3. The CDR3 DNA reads TGCGCCAGCAGCCAAGCGGGACTAAACTACGAGCAGTACTTC. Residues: CASSQAGLNYEQYF.

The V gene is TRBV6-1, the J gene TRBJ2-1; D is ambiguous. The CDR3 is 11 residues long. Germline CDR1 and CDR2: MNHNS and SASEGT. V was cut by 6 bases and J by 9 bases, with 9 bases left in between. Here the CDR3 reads CASSYESEQFF. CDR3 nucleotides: TGTGCCAGCAGCTATGAGTCTGAGCAGTTCTTC.

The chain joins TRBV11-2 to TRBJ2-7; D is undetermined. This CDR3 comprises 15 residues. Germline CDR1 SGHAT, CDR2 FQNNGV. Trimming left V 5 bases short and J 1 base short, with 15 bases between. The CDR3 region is CASSRRSRWSYEQYF. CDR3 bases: TGTGCCAGCAGCCGTAGGTCTAGATGGTCCTACGAGCAGTACTTC.

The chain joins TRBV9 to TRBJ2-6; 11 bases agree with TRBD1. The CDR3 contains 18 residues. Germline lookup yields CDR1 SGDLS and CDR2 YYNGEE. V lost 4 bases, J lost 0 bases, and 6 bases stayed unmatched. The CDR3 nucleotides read TGTGCCAGCAGCCCCGTTGGACAGGGGGCCTCTGGGGCCAACGTCCTGACTTTC. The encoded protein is CASSPVGQGASGANVLTF.

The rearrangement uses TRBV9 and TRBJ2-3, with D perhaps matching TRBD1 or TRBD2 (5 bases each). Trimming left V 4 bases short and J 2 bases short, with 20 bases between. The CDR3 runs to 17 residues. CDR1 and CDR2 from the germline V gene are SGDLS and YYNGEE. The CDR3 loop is CASSPQGSDLTTDTQYF. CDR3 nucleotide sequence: TGTGCCAGCAGCCCTCAGGGTAGCGACCTTACCACAGATACGCAGTATTTT.

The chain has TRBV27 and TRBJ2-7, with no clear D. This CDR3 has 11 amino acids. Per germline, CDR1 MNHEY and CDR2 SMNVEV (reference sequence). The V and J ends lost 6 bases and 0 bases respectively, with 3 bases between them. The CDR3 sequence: CASRDSYEQYF. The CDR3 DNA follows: TGTGCCAGCAGAGACTCCTACGAGCAGTACTTC.

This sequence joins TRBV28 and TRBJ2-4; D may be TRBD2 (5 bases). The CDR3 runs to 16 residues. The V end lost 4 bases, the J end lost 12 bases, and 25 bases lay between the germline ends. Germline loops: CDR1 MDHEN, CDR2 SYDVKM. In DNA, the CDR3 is TGTGCCAGCAGTTCAGCCGGTGAGCGGCTAAAGGAGGATCAGTACTTC. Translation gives CASSSAGERLKEDQYF.

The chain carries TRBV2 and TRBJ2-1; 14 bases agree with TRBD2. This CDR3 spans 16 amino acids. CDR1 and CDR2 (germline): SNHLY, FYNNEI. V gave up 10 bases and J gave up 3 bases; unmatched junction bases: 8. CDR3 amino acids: CATRGLAGVNYNEQFF. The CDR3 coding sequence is TGTGCCACCCGGGGACTAGCGGGAGTAAACTACAATGAGCAGTTCTTC. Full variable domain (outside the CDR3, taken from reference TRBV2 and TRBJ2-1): EPEVTQTPSHQVTQMGQEVILRCVPISNHLYFYWYRQILGQKVEFLVSFYNNEISEKSEIFDDQFSVERPDGSNFTLKIRSTKLEDSAMYFCATRGLAGVNYNEQFFGPGTRLTVL.

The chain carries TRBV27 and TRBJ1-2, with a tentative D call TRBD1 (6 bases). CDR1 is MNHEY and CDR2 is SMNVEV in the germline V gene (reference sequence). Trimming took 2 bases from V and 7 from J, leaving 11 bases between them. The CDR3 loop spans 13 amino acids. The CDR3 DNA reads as TGTGCCAGCAGTTTAATCAGGGGAGGTGGCTACACCTTC. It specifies CASSLIRGGGYTF.